This TCR beta chain was captured in a study of sequential checkpoint blockade in melanoma. Study as a whole: Patients were randomized 1:1 to nivolumab-then-ipilimumab or ipilimumab-then-nivolumab first-line. Maintenance nivolumab came after either treatment sequence.

Germline lookup yields CDR1 KGHSH and CDR2 LQKENI. The CDR3 totals 16 residues. The junction had 7 bases not matched to a gene; V was cut back by 6 bases and J by 1 base. The treatment denotes: randomized to nivolumab then ipilimumab (arm A) or the reverse (arm B). Patients had received no earlier DNA-damaging chemotherapy. PBMC sorting kept live CD3+CD8+ cells without CD19 or CD56. Assay: immunoSEQ multiplex PCR; the TCRdb copy retains only in-frame clones and omits some. The top ten clones hold more than 45% of a sample with some 11,000 clones, almost 80% of them seen once. The sequence was obtained from a human donor with melanoma. Specimen: CD8+ T cells sorted from blood (inferred from file names), collected from a patient given nivolumab and ipilimumab in sequence. This chain uses TRBV18 with TRBJ2-1; 9 nucleotides align to TRBD2. The CDR3 bases are TGTGCCAGCTCCCGCGGCCTAGCGGGATCCTACAATGAGCAGTTCTTC. Translating gives CASSRGLAGSYNEQFF.